Sequencing of this T cell receptor beta chain was carried out in a study of T cells in localized non-small cell lung cancer. The V segment lost 5 bases and the J segment 2 bases; nucleotides outside the gene matches: 5. CDR3 length equals 13 residues. Germline values: CDR1 SQVTM, CDR2 ANQGSEA. Using immunoSEQ multiplex PCR, the repertoire was profiled, and TCRdb retains in-frame clones only, with some absent. The sample carries 70,000 or so clones, approximately 84% recorded once. By share, this clone ranks as medium-sized. Sample: peripheral blood, taken before any cancer treatment. This chain links TRBV29-1 with TRBJ1-1; 7 positions match TRBD1. This sequence originates from a female donor older than 55 with stage I lung adenocarcinoma. The CDR3 nucleotides are TGCAGCGTTACAGGGGCAAGTAACACTGAAGCTTTCTTT. It is translated as CSVTGASNTEAFF.